A single sample is the source of the 5 T cell receptor beta chains below, sequenced in a study of blood T cell repertoires in COVID-19. Sequencing used immunoSEQ multiplex PCR; TCRdb keeps in-frame clones, though not all of them. The table includes 250,000 to 300,000 clones, 75% to 90% detected once. Material: peripheral blood. These receptors all stem from a man between 50 and 59 years old with acute or convalescent COVID-19.

This clone was counted between two and nine times. The chain recombines TRBV6-1 with TRBJ1-3, with D possibly TRBD1 on 6 matching bases. CDR1 MNHNS and CDR2 SASEGT come from the germline V gene. V gave up 2 bases and J gave up 0 bases, with 11 bases separating them. The CDR3 runs to 16 residues. CDR3 loop: CASSESRGSSGNTIYF. DNA for the CDR3: TGTGCCAGCAGTGAAAGCAGGGGAAGCTCTGGAAACACCATATATTTT.

This clone was detected once. The gene calls are TRBV11-2 and TRBJ1-1; a weak D match, TRBD1 (5 bases). V lost 8 bases to trimming and J lost 5 bases, with 18 bases between them. This CDR3 is built from 14 residues. Germline V gene data show CDR1 as SGHAT and CDR2 as FQNNGV. The CDR3 nucleotides are TGTGCCAGCTCCCTATTGCGGGGGGGAACTGAAGCTTTCTTT. Its protein is CASSLLRGGTEAFF.

This clone was seen only a few times. The gene calls are TRBV20-1 and TRBJ1-6, with TRBD1 as a possible D gene (6 bases). Germline CDR1 DFQATT, CDR2 SNEGSKA (reference sequence). CDR3 length: 13 amino acids. V shed 3 bases and J shed 6 bases, with 9 bases lying between them. CDR3 amino acids: CSASVGGNSPLHF. The CDR3 DNA sequence: TGCAGTGCTAGTGTAGGGGGTAATTCACCCCTCCACTTT.

This chain joins TRBV9 and TRBJ1-2; D is perhaps TRBD1 (5 bases). V lost 0 bases and J lost 5, with 11 bases in between. The CDR3 contains 14 residues. Germline CDR1 reads SGDLS; CDR2 reads YYNGEE. CDR3 DNA: TGTGCCAGCAGCGTAGAGGTAGGGGAATATGGCTACACCTTC. It encodes CASSVEVGEYGYTF.

The gene calls are TRBV5-5 and TRBJ2-1, with 7 nucleotides matching TRBD2. The CDR3 extends over 13 amino acids. V shed 1 base and J 10 bases; nucleotides not matched to a gene: 5. The germline V gene has CDR1 SGHKS and CDR2 YYEKEE (reference sequence). CDR3 sequence (DNA): TGTGCCAGCAGCTTGCCTGTCGGGGGGGAGCAGTTCTTC. Its translation is CASSLPVGGEQFF. Drawing the rest from reference TRBV5-5 and TRBJ2-1, the complete variable domain is DAGVTQSPTHLIKTRGQQVTLRCSPISGHKSVSWYQQVLGQGPQFIFQYYEKEERGRGNFPDRFSARQFPNYSSELNVNALLLGDSALYLCASSLPVGGEQFFGPGTRLTVL.